The 19 T cell receptor beta chains in this list originate from one sample, sequenced in a study of cytomegalovirus exposure and HLA in healthy donors. The PCR made use of 60 Vbeta and 13 Jbeta primers. The data were produced by immunoSEQ multiplex PCR, yet TCRdb's version contains in-frame clones alone and is incomplete. The sample yields some 150,000 clones, over 70% seen once. Sequenced sample: PBMCs. Receptors were obtained from a female donor in good health and CMV-seronegative.

This clone has just a few counts. The V gene is TRBV5-1, the J gene TRBJ2-5; tentative D call: TRBD2 (5 bases). Trimming left V 5 bases short and J 5 bases short, with 19 bases between. There are 15 residues in the CDR3. Per the germline V gene, CDR1 is SGHRS and CDR2 is YFSETQ. CDR3 coding DNA: TGCGCCAGCAGGGCGACCGGGGTCTCTAGTGAGACCCAGTACTTC. The encoded protein is CASRATGVSSETQYF.

This chain links TRBV5-4 with TRBJ1-2; D is unclear. With 1 base removed from V and 4 bases from J, the gap between germline ends came to 11 bases. Germline loops: CDR1 SGHNT, CDR2 YYREEE (reference sequence). CDR3 length: 14 residues. In nucleotides, the CDR3 is TGTGCCAGCAGCTTGTTCGGTGGCGGCTATGGCTACACCTTC. This codes for CASSLFGGGYGYTF.

This chain joins TRBV9 and TRBJ2-3, with a tentative D call TRBD2 (7 bases). Germline assignment: CDR1 SGDLS and CDR2 YYNGEE. The ends were cut back, 0 bases at V and 5 bases at J, with 16 bases in the middle. This CDR3 is 16 amino acids long. The CDR3 is CASSVAAGGGGDTQYF. The CDR3, as DNA: TGTGCCAGCAGCGTAGCGGCCGGGGGCGGGGGAGATACGCAGTATTTT.

This chain links TRBV9 with TRBJ1-3; 11 bases fit TRBD1. V lost 2 bases to trimming and J lost 5 bases; unmatched junction nucleotides: 12. The CDR3 is 18 residues long. Per germline, CDR1 SGDLS and CDR2 YYNGEE. CDR3 nucleotide sequence: TGTGCCAGCAGCGTCCCATCGGGGACAGGGGGTAGGAGAAACACCATATATTTT. Residues: CASSVPSGTGGRRNTIYF.

This chain connects TRBV27 to TRBJ1-5; maybe TRBD1 (5 bases). The CDR3 has 19 residues. V lost 0 bases and J lost 0, with 18 bases in between. Germline values: CDR1 MNHEY, CDR2 SMNVEV (reference sequence). The CDR3 nucleotides read TGTGCCAGCAGTTTATCGTGGCAGGGAATGGACCTTAGCAATCAGCCCCAGCATTTT. Its protein is CASSLSWQGMDLSNQPQHF.

The sample holds a few counts of this clone. The chain employs TRBV6-5 and TRBJ2-7, with 9 bases lining up with TRBD2. The CDR3 contains 14 residues. The trim removed 6 bases at V and 3 bases at J, leaving 6 bases unmatched. Germline assignment: CDR1 MNHEY and CDR2 SVGAGI. This CDR3 reads CASSPSGGYYEQYF. The DNA of the CDR3 is TGTGCCAGCAGCCCGAGCGGGGGGTACTACGAGCAGTACTTC.

The sample holds one count of this clone. The chain joins TRBV5-4 to TRBJ2-3; 7 bases fit TRBD2. V gave up 4 bases and J gave up 1 base; unmatched junction bases: 12. The CDR3 loop spans 17 amino acids. From germline, CDR1 is SGHNT and CDR2 YYREEE (reference sequence). The CDR3 spells CASSNPRSGVGTDTQYF. The CDR3 DNA follows: TGTGCCAGCAGCAATCCTCGGAGCGGGGTCGGCACAGATACGCAGTATTTT. Full variable domain (rest looked up from reference TRBV5-4 and TRBJ2-3): ETGVTQSPTHLIKTRGQQVTLRCSSQSGHNTVSWYQQALGQGPQFIFQYYREEENGRGNFPPRFSGLQFPNYSSELNVNALELDDSALYLCASSNPRSGVGTDTQYFGPGTRLTVL.

The gene calls are TRBV6-5 and TRBJ2-2; D ambiguous. The germline V gene encodes CDR1 MNHEY and CDR2 SVGAGI. V shed 3 bases and J shed 1 base, with 9 bases lying between them. CDR3 length: 15 amino acids. This CDR3 reads CASSYLPLNTGELFF. CDR3 nucleotides: TGTGCCAGCAGTTATCTCCCTCTGAACACCGGGGAGCTGTTTTTT.

CDR3 DNA sequence: TGTGCCAGCAGCTTAATCGGAGGTTTGGTGGATACGCAGTATTTT. Residues: CASSLIGGLVDTQYF. The J gene is TRBJ2-3, the V gene TRBV7-3, with a weak D call TRBD2 (5 bases). Looked up from germline, CDR1 is SGHTA and CDR2 is FQGTGA. The V and J ends lost 1 base and 6 bases respectively, with 14 bases between them. The CDR3 consists of 15 residues.

This chain joins TRBV7-8 and TRBJ2-1; the match to TRBD2 covers 13 bases. Trimming cost V 2 bases and J 7 bases; bases outside gene matches: 5. The CDR3 has 16 amino acids. The germline gives CDR1 SGHVS, CDR2 FQNEAQ. The DNA for the CDR3 is TGTGCCAGCAGCTTACGGGGACTAGCGGGATATAATGAGCAGTTCTTC. Its translation is CASSLRGLAGYNEQFF.

The V and J genes are TRBV5-1 and TRBJ2-3; D is possibly TRBD2 (6 bases). From germline, CDR1 is SGHRS and CDR2 YFSETQ. The CDR3 has 16 residues. V shed 3 bases and J shed 4 bases, with 18 bases lying between them. CDR3 bases: TGCGCCAGCAGCTCCCGGGGGACGGGAAAACCAGATACGCAGTATTTT. This translates into CASSSRGTGKPDTQYF.

The J gene is TRBJ2-3, the V gene TRBV2, with 7 bases that match TRBD1. V lost 5 bases, J lost 4 bases, and 15 bases stayed unmatched. Germline-derived CDR1 and CDR2 are SNHLY and FYNNEI. This CDR3 has 17 residues. The CDR3 protein is CASSLYMTGRGADTQYF. Written as DNA, the CDR3 is TGTGCCAGCAGTCTCTATATGACAGGGAGAGGGGCAGATACGCAGTATTTT.

This clone appeared once. V and J are TRBV18 and TRBJ2-2; D is unresolved. V gave up 2 bases and J gave up 0 bases, with 4 bases separating them. This CDR3 spans 14 amino acids. The germline V gene has CDR1 KGHSH and CDR2 LQKENI. This CDR3 reads CASSPTANTGELFF. The CDR3 DNA reads TGTGCCAGCTCACCAACGGCGAACACCGGGGAGCTGTTTTTT.

The V and J genes are TRBV28 and TRBJ2-3, with D perhaps TRBD2 (6 bases). Germline lookup yields CDR1 MDHEN and CDR2 SYDVKM. CDR3 length equals 16 residues. V was trimmed by 5 bases and J by 4 bases, leaving 19 bases between them. As DNA, the CDR3 is TGTGCCAGCAGTCCTCGACTAGGAGGGCGCGCAGATACGCAGTATTTT. Translation gives CASSPRLGGRADTQYF. Full variable domain (missing parts from reference TRBV28 and TRBJ2-3): DVKVTQSSRYLVKRTGEKVFLECVQDMDHENMFWYRQDPGLGLRLIYFSYDVKMKEKGDIPEGYSVSREKKERFSLILESASTNQTSMYLCASSPRLGGRADTQYFGPGTRLTVL.

The chain combines TRBV6-6 with TRBJ2-1; TRBD2 might be the D (6 bases). The CDR3 has 16 residues. Trimming took off 6 bases at V and 4 bases at J, with 19 bases between the two ends. Germline values: CDR1 MNHNY, CDR2 SVGAGI (reference sequence). The CDR3 DNA sequence: TGTGCCAGCAGCCCTCCTGGGGTTAGCGGATACAATGAGCAGTTCTTC. Protein product: CASSPPGVSGYNEQFF.

The rearrangement links TRBV7-7 to TRBJ2-5; 7 bases agree with TRBD1. This CDR3 region has 14 residues. Germline V gives CDR1 SSHAT, CDR2 FNYEAQ (reference sequence). With 5 bases clipped from V and 5 bases from J, the junction kept 8 bases outside the gene matches. The CDR3 sequence: CASSPTGLGETQYF. CDR3 coding DNA: TGTGCCAGCAGCCCGACAGGGTTGGGGGAGACCCAGTACTTC. Together with reference TRBV7-7 and TRBJ2-5, the CDR3 gives the full variable domain: GAGVSQSPRYKVTKRGQDVTLRCDPISSHATLYWYQQALGQGPEFLTYFNYEAQPDKSGLPSDRFSAERPEGSISTLTIQRTEQRDSAMYRCASSPTGLGETQYFGPGTRLLVL.

This chain connects TRBV19 to TRBJ2-7; the D gene is possibly TRBD2 (6 bases). CDR1 and CDR2 from the germline V gene are LNHDA and SQIVND (reference sequence). CDR3 length: 17 residues. V was trimmed by 1 base and J by 2 bases, leaving 18 bases between them. The CDR3 is CASSIAGDRGTTYEQYF. The CDR3 nucleotides are TGTGCCAGTAGTATAGCGGGAGATAGAGGGACCACCTACGAGCAGTACTTC.

The J gene is TRBJ2-3, the V gene TRBV4-1, with TRBD1 matching 10 bases. The CDR3 totals 17 residues. Trimming took 0 bases from V and 0 from J; bases not matched to a gene: 3. Per the germline V gene, CDR1 is MGHRA and CDR2 is YSYEKL. The CDR3 nucleotides read TGCGCCAGCAGCCAAGATGGGACAGGGGCAAGCACAGATACGCAGTATTTT. This gives the protein CASSQDGTGASTDTQYF.

The chain links TRBV4-3 to TRBJ1-2; maybe TRBD1 (6 bases). Trimming removed 1 base at V and 2 bases at J, with 17 bases between. Germline V gene lookup returns CDR1 LGHNA and CDR2 YSLEER. The CDR3 has 17 residues. DNA of the CDR3: TGCGCCAGCAGCCAAGCCCAGGGGCGGGCTGGGAACTATGGCTACACCTTC. Translating gives CASSQAQGRAGNYGYTF.